These 2 T cell receptor beta chains were sequenced from one sample in a study of blood T cell repertoires in COVID-19. Assay used: immunoSEQ multiplex PCR; TCRdb lists only in-frame clones, some missing. The table has roughly 400,000 clones, about nine tenths seen once. Sequencing was done on a sample of PBMCs or T cells enriched from blood (not recorded which). All receptors come from a woman aged 40-49 years who had been exposed to COVID-19.

V and J are TRBV9 and TRBJ1-5; tentatively, D is TRBD1 (6 bases). Germline CDR1 is SGDLS and CDR2 is YYNGEE. The CDR3 totals 14 residues. V gave up 0 bases and J gave up 7 bases, with 11 bases separating them. CDR3 amino acids: CASSVGAGAQPQHF. The DNA for the CDR3 is TGTGCCAGCAGCGTAGGGGCGGGGGCACAGCCCCAGCATTTT.

The chain combines TRBV29-1 with TRBJ1-2; 9 bases are shared with TRBD1. The CDR3 is 13 residues long. The junction had 8 bases not matched to a gene; V was cut back by 5 bases and J by 7 bases. CDR1 is SQVTM and CDR2 is ANQGSEA in the germline V gene. This CDR3 reads CSVLRDRVRGYTF. Here the CDR3 DNA reads TGCAGCGTTCTGAGGGACAGGGTGCGTGGCTACACCTTC. Full variable domain (missing parts from reference TRBV29-1 and TRBJ1-2): SAVISQKPSRDICQRGTSLTIQCQVDSQVTMMFWYRQQPGQSLTLIATANQGSEATYESGFVIDKFPISRPNLTFSTLTVSNMSPEDSSIYLCSVLRDRVRGYTFGSGTRLTVV.